Presented here are 31 T cell receptor beta chains from one specimen sequenced in a study of breast tumors, draining lymph nodes, adjacent tissues. Breast cancer patients provided tissue from their axillary draining lymph nodes. MiXCR, run by TCRdb on the multiplex PCR reads, gives a single entry per CDR3 protein. The sample comprises 150,000 to 200,000 distinct CDR3 sequences, around a third of which are singletons, and roughly 4.5% rests with the top ten. The sample consisted of axillary lymph node tissue. These receptors were taken from a female donor with breast cancer. Some clones in this sample may be carry-over from other donors' samples.

This clonotype occurred many times. The gene calls are TRBV12-3 or TRBV12-4 and TRBJ2-1; 10 positions match TRBD2. The CDR3 is made up of 15 amino acids. Trimming at V came to 3 bases and at J to 4 bases, leaving 3 bases not matched to a gene. Written as DNA, the CDR3 is TGTGCCAGCAGTTTTACTAGCGGGAATTACAATGAGCAGTTCTTC. It specifies CASSFTSGNYNEQFF.

This clonotype has only a few counts. This chain uses TRBV12-3 or TRBV12-4 with TRBJ1-1, with D perhaps matching TRBD1 (5 bases). Trimming stripped 5 bases from V and 4 bases from J, with 11 bases between. The CDR3 length is 13 residues. CDR3 nucleotides: TGTGCCAGCAGTCTAACAAGGGGCACTGAAGCTTTCTTT. This encodes CASSLTRGTEAFF.

As regards this clonotype: This could be a read error, since a much larger clone is one nucleotide away. This chain connects TRBV9 to TRBJ2-6; possibly TRBD1 for D (5 bases). The length of the CDR3 is 16 residues. Germline CDR1 reads SGDLS; CDR2 reads YYNGEE. CDR3 coding DNA: TGTGCCAGCAGCTTCGGACAAAACTCTGGGGCCAACGCCCTGACTTTC. Protein sequence: CASSFGQNSGANALTF.

This clonotype was seen ten or more times. The chain employs TRBV20-1 and TRBJ2-7; TRBD1 might be the D (5 bases). Germline loops: CDR1 DFQATT, CDR2 SNEGSKA (reference sequence). Trimming left V 7 bases short and J 4 bases short, with 14 bases between. The CDR3 loop spans 12 amino acids. The CDR3 here is CSVVRDGYEQYF. CDR3 bases: TGCAGTGTTGTCAGGGATGGATACGAGCAGTACTTC.

This clonotype occurred many times. The chain links TRBV7-6 to TRBJ2-6; D is ambiguous. Trimming took off 5 bases at V and 0 bases at J, with 11 bases between the two ends. The length of the CDR3 is 16 residues. In germline, CDR1 is SGHVS, CDR2 FNYEAQ. In nucleotides, the CDR3 is TGTGCCAGCAGCGCTCGTTCGGGCTCTGGGGCCAACGTCCTGACTTTC. It codes for CASSARSGSGANVLTF.

This clonotype was seen at least ten times. The V gene is TRBV7-2, the J gene TRBJ2-7, with 9 bases lining up with TRBD1. With V trimmed by 5 bases and J by 7 bases, 18 bases remained unmatched. CDR3 length: 17 residues. The germline V gene has CDR1 SGHTA and CDR2 FQGNSA. CDR3 coding DNA: TGTGCCAGCAGCCCACTCCCGGGACAGGGTGAGGTGGGAGAGCAGTACTTC. Translation gives CASSPLPGQGEVGEQYF.

Remarks on this clonotype: Germline and junction disagree at one end, which may indicate a read error. The V call is TRBV5-6, the J call TRBJ2-6; D perhaps matches TRBD1 (5 bases). The CDR3 consists of 15 residues. From germline, CDR1 is SGHDT and CDR2 YYEEEE. The CDR3 DNA sequence: TGTGCCAGCAGCTTGGGCAACTCTGGGGCAAACGTCCCGACTTTC. Translating gives CASSLGNSGANVPTF.

The gene calls are TRBV2 and TRBJ1-4, with D maybe TRBD1 (5 bases). The V and J ends lost 5 bases and 2 bases respectively, with 12 bases between them. The CDR3 spans 15 residues. Germline V CDR1 and CDR2: SNHLY, FYNNEI. CDR3 amino acids: CASSRHRGTNEKLFF. Here the CDR3 DNA reads TGTGCCAGCAGTCGACATCGGGGCACTAATGAAAAACTGTTTTTT. Together with reference TRBV2 and TRBJ1-4, the CDR3 gives the full variable domain: EPEVTQTPSHQVTQMGQEVILRCVPISNHLYFYWYRQILGQKVEFLVSFYNNEISEKSEIFDDQFSVERPDGSNFTLKIRSTKLEDSAMYFCASSRHRGTNEKLFFGSGTQLSVL.

There are many counts of this clonotype. This may be a read error: a much more frequent sequence differs by one nucleotide. The chain couples TRBV11-3 to TRBJ1-5; TRBD1 matches at 7 bases. The J segment lost 6 bases and the V segment lost 2 bases, leaving 4 bases of the junction unmatched. The germline gives CDR1 SGHNT, CDR2 YENEEA. This CDR3 has 14 residues. The CDR3 DNA reads TGTGCCAGCAGCTTAAGAGGGGGCACTCAGCCCCAGCATTTT. This sequence encodes CASSLRGGTQPQHF.

V gene TRBV6-1 combines with J gene TRBJ2-5; D is uncertain. Germline CDR1 reads MNHNS; CDR2 reads SASEGT. The V gene lost 4 bases and the J gene lost 5 bases, with 2 bases spanning the gap. The CDR3 has 10 amino acids. Written as DNA, the CDR3 is TGTGCCAGCAGTGCGGAGACCCAGTACTTC. Amino acids: CASSAETQYF.

This clonotype has ten or more counts. The chain couples TRBV5-6 to TRBJ1-6; D is unresolved. The germline CDR1 and CDR2 sequences are SGHDT and YYEEEE. With 4 bases removed from V and 7 bases from J, the gap between germline ends came to 9 bases. The CDR3 covers 13 residues. The CDR3 is CASSDGGNSPLHF. In nucleotides, the CDR3 is TGTGCCAGCAGCGACGGAGGCAATTCACCCCTCCACTTT. The full variable domain, in which reference TRBV5-6 and TRBJ1-6 provide the parts outside the CDR3, is DAGVTQSPTHLIKTRGQQVTLRCSPKSGHDTVSWYQQALGQGPQFIFQYYEEEERQRGNFPDRFSGHQFPNYSSELNVNALLLGDSALYLCASSDGGNSPLHFGNGTRLTVT.

This clonotype was seen a few times. A much larger clone is a single base away; this may be a read error. The V call is TRBV20-1, the J call TRBJ2-7; the match to TRBD2 covers 9 bases. The CDR3 runs to 14 residues. CDR1 and CDR2 (germline): DFQATT, SNEGSKA (reference sequence). The CDR3 reads CSAHRGGGSSEQYF. CDR3 nucleotides: TGCAGTGCCCACCGCGGGGGGGGCTCCTCCGAGCAGTACTTC.

This clonotype was counted ten times or more. V usage is TRBV4-2 and J usage is TRBJ2-6, with D uncertain. The CDR3 is 18 residues long. Germline CDR1 is LGHNA and CDR2 is YNFKEQ. V lost 2 bases and J lost 0, with 14 bases in between. The CDR3 here is CASSQSLAKSSGANVLTF. CDR3 nucleotides: TGTGCCAGCAGCCAATCTCTCGCCAAGAGCTCTGGGGCCAACGTCCTGACTTTC.

This clonotype was observed at least ten times. This chain joins TRBV7-9 and TRBJ1-4; TRBD1 aligns across 8 bases. Losses at the gene ends were 7 bases for V and 5 bases for J; bases not matched to a gene: 6. CDR1 and CDR2 from the germline V gene are SEHNR and FQNEAQ (reference sequence). CDR3 size: 14 residues. CDR3 protein: CASTQTGVNEKLFF. Written as DNA, the CDR3 is TGTGCCAGCACCCAGACAGGGGTAAATGAAAAACTGTTTTTT.

This clonotype came up many times. The V and J genes are TRBV7-2 and TRBJ2-7, with D unresolved. Per germline, CDR1 SGHTA and CDR2 FQGNSA. V lost 1 base and J lost 0, with 7 bases in between. The CDR3 is 14 amino acids. Here the CDR3 reads CASSLVGSSYEQYF. CDR3 sequence (DNA): TGTGCCAGCAGCTTAGTGGGCAGCTCCTACGAGCAGTACTTC.

J is TRBJ2-1 and V is TRBV20-1; TRBD1 agrees at 8 bases. Germline V lookup: CDR1 DFQATT, CDR2 SNEGSKA (reference sequence). Unmatched junction bases numbered 5, after V lost 0 bases and J lost 4 bases. The CDR3 contains 15 residues. The CDR3 loop is CSAREVDRGYNEQFF. The CDR3 region has the DNA TGCAGTGCTAGAGAAGTTGACAGGGGATACAATGAGCAGTTCTTC.

This clonotype was seen a handful of times. The chain couples TRBV20-1 to TRBJ2-1, with TRBD2 matching over 10 bases. V lost 1 base and J lost 0; bases outside the gene matches: 12. This CDR3 spans 19 amino acids. CDR1 is DFQATT and CDR2 is SNEGSKA in the germline V gene (reference sequence). The CDR3 loop reads CSARARGTSAGRSYNEQFF. The CDR3 DNA follows: TGCAGTGCTAGAGCCAGAGGGACTAGCGCGGGCCGCTCCTACAATGAGCAGTTCTTC.

This clonotype was counted many times. The chain has TRBV7-8 and TRBJ2-3; the D call may be TRBD1 or TRBD2 (5 bases each). The germline V gene encodes CDR1 SGHVS and CDR2 FQNEAQ. V was trimmed by 4 bases and J by 6 bases, leaving 8 bases between them. This CDR3 spans 12 amino acids. In DNA form, the CDR3 reads TGTGCCAGCAGCTCCGAGGGGGATACGCAGTATTTT. This gives the protein CASSSEGDTQYF.

There are many counts of this clonotype. The rearrangement links TRBV15 to TRBJ1-3; possibly TRBD1 for D (6 bases). Deletions cut 0 bases from V and 3 bases from J, with 12 bases between. Germline loops: CDR1 LNHNV, CDR2 YYDKDF (reference sequence). The CDR3 covers 16 residues. The CDR3: CATSRDLGGSGNTIYF. CDR3 sequence (DNA): TGTGCCACCAGCAGAGATCTTGGGGGCAGTGGAAACACCATATATTTT.

Ten or more counts support this clonotype. V gene TRBV6-6 combines with J gene TRBJ2-1, with D unresolved. Between the trimmed V and J ends, which lost 2 bases and 3 bases, there was a span of 14 bases. Germline assignment: CDR1 MNHNY and CDR2 SVGAGI (reference sequence). This CDR3 spans 16 amino acids. The DNA of the CDR3 is TGTGCCAGCAGTTACATATCGGCGCGGTTCTACAATGAGCAGTTCTTC. Amino acids: CASSYISARFYNEQFF.

CDR3 DNA sequence: TGTGCCAGCAGTTTAAGGACAGGGCTGGCTGAAGCTTTCTTT. Protein product: CASSLRTGLAEAFF. This sequence joins TRBV12-3 or TRBV12-4 and TRBJ1-1; 8 positions match TRBD1. The V segment lost 2 bases and the J segment 6 bases; nucleotides outside the gene matches: 5. The CDR3 totals 14 residues.

Notes on this clonotype: Likely a read error: the CDR3 ends without its conserved phenylalanine or tryptophan. Because the CDR3's place on the DNA is in doubt, the DNA is left out and the CDR3 is given as listed by TCRdb. V usage is TRBV7-6 and J usage is TRBJ1-6. The CDR3 is 10 amino acids long, termini counted. Per germline, CDR1 SGHVS and CDR2 FNYEAQ. CDR3 residues: CASSLAPPSS.

This clonotype has a count of ten or more. The rearrangement joins TRBV29-1 to TRBJ1-5; the D is unclear. V gave up 5 bases and J gave up 0 bases, with 14 bases separating them. CDR1 is SQVTM, CDR2 ANQGSEA, per germline. The CDR3 extends over 15 amino acids. This CDR3 is CSVSLTVDSNQPQHF. The DNA of the CDR3 is TGCAGCGTTAGTTTGACGGTAGATAGCAATCAGCCCCAGCATTTT.

As for this clonotype: A much bigger clone sits one base away, suggesting this may be a read error. The V call is TRBV20-1, the J call TRBJ1-4; 9 bases are a match to TRBD1. The V gene's germline CDR1 is DFQATT and CDR2 SNEGSKA (reference sequence). CDR3 length: 13 amino acids. CDR3: CSAAGTGHETLFF. The CDR3, as DNA: TGCAGTGCTGCCGGGACAGGGCATGAAACACTGTTTTTT.

There are many counts of this clonotype. The genes are TRBV7-9 and TRBJ2-3, with D hard to call. Trimming took off 2 bases at V and 2 bases at J, with 17 bases between the two ends. Looked up from germline, CDR1 is SEHNR and CDR2 is FQNEAQ (reference sequence). The CDR3 consists of 17 residues. The CDR3 reads CASSLSASGSPTDTQYF. CDR3 DNA sequence: TGTGCCAGCAGCTTATCTGCCTCGGGTAGCCCCACAGATACGCAGTATTTT.

This clonotype was counted at least ten times. The chain combines TRBV6-1 with TRBJ1-2; TRBD1 matches 8 bases. Unmatched junction bases numbered 5, after V lost 3 bases and J lost 5 bases. There are 14 residues in the CDR3. CDR1 and CDR2 from the germline V gene are MNHNS and SASEGT. The CDR3 DNA follows: TGTGCCAGCAGTGACGGACAGGGTGGGTATGGCTACACCTTC. Translating it yields CASSDGQGGYGYTF.

This clonotype occurred many times. This rearrangement joins TRBV11-3 to TRBJ2-7; no definite D call. The CDR3 loop spans 15 amino acids. V lost 4 bases and J 0 bases, leaving 13 bases between the germline ends. CDR1 SGHNT and CDR2 YENEEA come from the germline V gene. The CDR3 reads CASSYRTGSSYEQYF. The DNA for the CDR3 is TGTGCCAGCAGCTATCGGACGGGTTCCTCCTACGAGCAGTACTTC.

About this clonotype itself: The conserved closing phenylalanine or tryptophan is absent in this CDR3, likely reflecting a read error. Because the CDR3's place on the DNA is in doubt, the DNA is left out and the CDR3 is given as listed by TCRdb. This sequence joins TRBV7-9 and TRBJ2-5. Germline V CDR1 and CDR2: SEHNR, FQNEAQ (reference sequence). The CDR3 is made up of 11 amino acids, end residues included. CDR3 in amino acids: CASSLTGLTYY.

This clonotype has at least ten counts. V usage is TRBV20-1 and J usage is TRBJ2-2; 14 nucleotides match TRBD2. The V segment lost 4 bases and the J segment 1 base; nucleotides outside the gene matches: 2. Germline values: CDR1 DFQATT, CDR2 SNEGSKA (reference sequence). The CDR3 totals 16 residues. This CDR3 reads CSATGLAGGNTGELFF. DNA of the CDR3: TGCAGTGCTACAGGACTAGCGGGAGGGAACACCGGGGAGCTGTTTTTT.

With respect to this clonotype: It may be a read error: a sequence one base away is much more abundant. This rearrangement joins TRBV3-1 to TRBJ2-2, with D perhaps being TRBD1 or TRBD2 (7 bases each). Between the trimmed V and J ends, which lost 7 bases and 6 bases, there was a span of 18 bases. The CDR3 runs to 15 residues. Germline V gene data show CDR1 as LGHDT and CDR2 as YNNKEL (reference sequence). In DNA, the CDR3 is TGTGCCAGCAAAAGGGCAGGGGGGGTGTCCGGGGAGCTGTTTTTT. Amino acids: CASKRAGGVSGELFF.

This clonotype was detected a few times. A much larger clone is a single base away; this may be a read error. The V and J genes are TRBV10-3 and TRBJ2-5, with 8 nucleotides matching TRBD1. The CDR3 sequence is 15 residues long. With 8 bases clipped from V and 5 bases from J, the junction kept 13 bases outside the gene matches. The germline gives CDR1 ENHRY, CDR2 SYGVKD. The CDR3, as DNA: TGTGCCATCGGCACTCAGGGGGCCCTGGCGGAGACCCAGTACTTC. Its protein product is CAIGTQGALAETQYF.